This T cell receptor beta chain is from a study of OX40 agonist ivuxolimab in advanced cancers. Details on this clone: Its antigen is still unknown.

Trimming cost V 0 bases and J 2 bases, with 8 bases left between them. This CDR3 is 15 amino acids long. Germline V gives CDR1 SGHTA, CDR2 FQGNSA. Study-level results: Partly responding patients at 0.1-3.0 mg/kg showed some of the smallest clonal expansion.

Generated by immunoSEQ multiplex PCR, the TCRdb table keeps only in-frame clones and is missing some. The data show fewer than 75,000 clones, about 91% seen once. Sequenced here: CD4+ or CD8+ T cells sorted from blood, sampled in a trial of the OX40 agonist ivuxolimab. V and J are TRBV7-2 and TRBJ1-3; D gene uncertain. The receptor's source is an adult with an advanced solid tumor such as melanoma, head and neck, liver or kidney cancer. CDR3 amino acids: CASSLAGATGNTIYF. The CDR3 DNA is TGTGCCAGCAGCTTAGCCGGCGCCACTGGAAACACCATATATTTT. Combining the CDR3 with reference TRBV7-2 and TRBJ1-3 gives the whole variable domain GAGVSQSPSNKVTEKGKDVELRCDPISGHTALYWYRQSLGQGLEFLIYFQGNSAPDKSGLPSDRFSAERTGGSVSTLTIQRTQQEDSAVYLCASSLAGATGNTIYFGEGSWLTVV.